Listed below are T cell receptor beta chains from one sample, sequenced in a study of blood T cell repertoires in COVID-19. The method was immunoSEQ multiplex PCR; TCRdb's version includes in-frame clones alone and lacks a portion of them. The table records 90,000 to 150,000 clones, 86% of them present only once. Sample: peripheral blood. Receptors originate from a man aged 65 to 85 who had recovered from COVID-19. Both conserved end residues are part of each CDR3. D genes are given only for firm matches. Where a row states a size, it is once, few, many or the class of an expanded clone; other rows omit it.

D gene: TRBD2
V gene: TRBV6-5
J gene: TRBJ2-7
clone size: once
CDR3 protein: CASRNSGSSYEQYF
CDR3 DNA: TGTGCCAGCAGAAATAGCGGGAGCTCCTACGAGCAGTACTTC

D gene: TRBD1
V gene: TRBV7-9
J gene: TRBJ2-3
clone size: NA
CDR3 protein: CASSLGQALRTDTQYF
CDR3 DNA: TGTGCCAGCAGCTTGGGACAGGCCCTCCGAACAGATACGCAGTATTTT

D gene: NA
V gene: TRBV6-5
J gene: TRBJ1-1
clone size: NA
CDR3 protein: CASSYSTGVNTEAFF
CDR3 DNA: TGTGCCAGCAGTTACTCGACAGGAGTAAACACTGAAGCTTTCTTT

D gene: TRBD1
V gene: TRBV5-5
J gene: TRBJ2-2
clone size: NA
CDR3 protein: CASSFSLTGGPRELFF
CDR3 DNA: TGTGCCAGCAGCTTTTCGCTGACAGGGGGACCGAGGGAGCTGTTTTTT

D gene: NA
V gene: TRBV18
J gene: TRBJ1-2
clone size: NA
CDR3 protein: CASSQTRDIDGYTF
CDR3 DNA: TGTGCCAGCTCACAAACCCGGGACATCGATGGCTACACCTTC

D gene: TRBD1
V gene: TRBV28
J gene: TRBJ2-5
clone size: NA
CDR3 protein: CASRLLQGARQETQYF
CDR3 DNA: TGTGCCAGCAGGCTACTTCAGGGGGCTAGACAAGAGACCCAGTACTTC

D gene: TRBD2
V gene: TRBV6-5
J gene: TRBJ2-7
clone size: once
CDR3 protein: CASRALAGGYEQYF
CDR3 DNA: TGTGCCAGCAGGGCATTAGCGGGAGGGTACGAGCAGTACTTC

D gene: TRBD1
V gene: TRBV4-3
J gene: TRBJ1-4
clone size: NA
CDR3 protein: CASSPRAGQGGEKLFF
CDR3 DNA: TGCGCCAGCAGCCCCCGGGCCGGCCAGGGGGGTGAAAAACTGTTTTTT

D gene: TRBD2
V gene: TRBV4-2
J gene: TRBJ2-1
clone size: NA
CDR3 protein: CASSRGRSGSWDEQFF
CDR3 DNA: TGTGCCAGCAGCCGAGGACGAAGCGGGAGTTGGGATGAGCAGTTCTTC

D gene: NA
V gene: TRBV28
J gene: TRBJ2-3
clone size: NA
CDR3 protein: CATKRGTDTQYF
CDR3 DNA: TGTGCCACCAAGAGAGGAACAGATACGCAGTATTTT

D gene: NA
V gene: TRBV28
J gene: TRBJ2-1
clone size: NA
CDR3 protein: CASSFRGPYNEQFF
CDR3 DNA: TGTGCCAGCAGTTTTAGGGGCCCATACAATGAGCAGTTCTTC

D gene: NA
V gene: TRBV6-5
J gene: TRBJ1-1
clone size: NA
CDR3 protein: CASTPPGGNTEAFF
CDR3 DNA: TGTGCCAGCACCCCGCCGGGGGGCAACACTGAAGCTTTCTTT

D gene: TRBD2
V gene: TRBV19
J gene: TRBJ2-1
clone size: NA
CDR3 protein: CASSIGLGGAGKRNEQFF
CDR3 DNA: TGTGCCAGTAGTATAGGATTGGGAGGAGCGGGAAAGCGGAATGAGCAGTTCTTC

D gene: NA
V gene: TRBV11-1
J gene: TRBJ2-5
clone size: NA
CDR3 protein: CASSLASPKETQYF
CDR3 DNA: TGTGCCAGCAGCTTAGCGTCCCCCAAAGAGACCCAGTACTTC

D gene: NA
V gene: TRBV7-2
J gene: TRBJ2-7
clone size: NA
CDR3 protein: CASRKGGGGYEQYF
CDR3 DNA: TGTGCCAGCAGAAAGGGGGGGGGAGGCTACGAGCAGTACTTC

D gene: NA
V gene: TRBV7-9
J gene: TRBJ2-5
clone size: once
CDR3 protein: CASSLLEPETQYF
CDR3 DNA: TGTGCCAGCAGCTTATTAGAGCCGGAGACCCAGTACTTC

D gene: TRBD2
V gene: TRBV10-3
J gene: TRBJ2-7
clone size: NA
CDR3 protein: CAIRRTSEYEQYF
CDR3 DNA: TGTGCCATCAGGAGGACTAGCGAGTACGAGCAGTACTTC

D gene: TRBD2
V gene: TRBV4-2
J gene: TRBJ2-3
clone size: NA
CDR3 protein: CASSQALAGGPDTQYF
CDR3 DNA: TGTGCCAGCAGCCAAGCTCTAGCGGGGGGGCCAGATACGCAGTATTTT

D gene: TRBD2
V gene: TRBV28
J gene: TRBJ2-7
clone size: NA
CDR3 protein: CASRTGTSVPEQYF
CDR3 DNA: TGTGCCAGCAGGACCGGGACTAGCGTCCCCGAGCAGTACTTC

D gene: NA
V gene: TRBV7-9
J gene: TRBJ1-1
clone size: NA
CDR3 protein: CASSRVGANTEAFF
CDR3 DNA: TGTGCCAGCAGCCGGGTGGGGGCGAACACTGAAGCTTTCTTT

D gene: NA
V gene: TRBV24-1
J gene: TRBJ2-6
clone size: once
CDR3 protein: CAIKTGSFFSGANVLTF
CDR3 DNA: TGTGCCATCAAAACAGGGTCCTTCTTCTCTGGGGCCAACGTCCTGACTTTC

D gene: NA
V gene: TRBV12-3/TRBV12-4
J gene: TRBJ1-2
clone size: once
CDR3 protein: CASSLGAEGYTF
CDR3 DNA: TGTGCCAGCAGTTTGGGAGCCGAAGGCTACACCTTC

D gene: NA
V gene: TRBV2
J gene: TRBJ2-3
clone size: NA
CDR3 protein: CASSESLILTYF
CDR3 DNA: TGTGCCAGCAGTGAATCTCTCATCCTAACCTATTTT

D gene: NA
V gene: TRBV5-4
J gene: TRBJ1-2
clone size: NA
CDR3 protein: CASSLFGRDYGYTF
CDR3 DNA: TGTGCCAGCAGCTTGTTTGGCAGGGACTATGGCTACACCTTC

D gene: NA
V gene: TRBV3-1/TRBV3-2
J gene: TRBJ1-2
clone size: NA
CDR3 protein: CASSQVPDSDYGYTF
CDR3 DNA: TGTGCCAGCAGCCAAGTTCCTGACAGTGACTATGGCTACACCTTC

D gene: NA
V gene: TRBV7-2
J gene: TRBJ1-6
clone size: NA
CDR3 protein: CASSLEVESPLHF
CDR3 DNA: TGTGCCAGCAGCTTAGAGGTGGAGTCACCCCTCCACTTT

D gene: NA
V gene: TRBV24-1
J gene: TRBJ2-5
clone size: NA
CDR3 protein: CATSPGGGIETQYF
CDR3 DNA: TGTGCCACCAGCCCAGGAGGAGGCATAGAGACCCAGTACTTC

D gene: NA
V gene: TRBV7-7
J gene: TRBJ2-5
clone size: NA
CDR3 protein: CASSGGVVQGQETQYF
CDR3 DNA: TGTGCCAGCAGCGGGGGCGTGGTGCAGGGCCAAGAGACCCAGTACTTC

D gene: NA
V gene: TRBV27
J gene: TRBJ1-5
clone size: many
CDR3 protein: CASSLITGSNQPQHF
CDR3 DNA: TGTGCCAGCAGTTTAATAACGGGATCCAATCAGCCCCAGCATTTT

D gene: NA
V gene: TRBV18
J gene: TRBJ1-2
clone size: once
CDR3 protein: CASSPGAPPNYGYTF
CDR3 DNA: TGTGCCAGCTCACCAGGGGCACCACCTAACTATGGCTACACCTTC

D gene: TRBD2
V gene: TRBV19
J gene: TRBJ2-2
clone size: NA
CDR3 protein: CASSIIVGTSLTGELFF
CDR3 DNA: TGTGCCAGTAGTATCATTGTAGGGACTAGCCTGACCGGGGAGCTGTTTTTT

D gene: TRBD1
V gene: TRBV7-9
J gene: TRBJ1-4
clone size: NA
CDR3 protein: CASSLVSGTVNEKLFF
CDR3 DNA: TGTGCCAGCAGCTTAGTCTCCGGGACAGTTAATGAAAAACTGTTTTTT

D gene: NA
V gene: TRBV6-1
J gene: TRBJ1-5
clone size: NA
CDR3 protein: CASSERGKSQPQHF
CDR3 DNA: TGTGCCAGCAGTGAAAGAGGGAAGAGTCAGCCCCAGCATTTT

D gene: NA
V gene: TRBV24-1
J gene: TRBJ1-2
clone size: NA
CDR3 protein: CATSDYRDTDGYTF
CDR3 DNA: TGTGCCACCAGTGATTACCGGGACACCGATGGCTACACCTTC

D gene: TRBD1
V gene: TRBV9
J gene: TRBJ1-3
clone size: NA
CDR3 protein: CASSVDQGGSGGEETIYF
CDR3 DNA: TGTGCCAGCAGCGTAGATCAAGGTGGGTCAGGGGGCGAAGAGACCATATATTTT

D gene: TRBD1
V gene: TRBV10-3
J gene: TRBJ2-7
clone size: few
CDR3 protein: CATSARLTGVGEQYF
CDR3 DNA: TGTGCCACATCCGCTAGACTGACAGGGGTGGGCGAGCAGTACTTC

D gene: TRBD2
V gene: TRBV4-1
J gene: TRBJ2-5
clone size: NA
CDR3 protein: CASSRRLADGTQYF
CDR3 DNA: TGCGCCAGCAGCCGACGACTAGCCGATGGTACCCAGTACTTC

D gene: NA
V gene: TRBV28
J gene: TRBJ2-7
clone size: NA
CDR3 protein: CASRGLYSSYEQYF
CDR3 DNA: TGTGCCAGCAGGGGACTGTACAGTAGTTACGAGCAGTACTTC

D gene: NA
V gene: TRBV7-3
J gene: TRBJ1-1
clone size: NA
CDR3 protein: CASSLVRDTEAFF
CDR3 DNA: TGTGCCAGCAGCTTAGTTCGAGACACTGAAGCTTTCTTT

D gene: NA
V gene: TRBV3-1/TRBV3-2
J gene: TRBJ2-5
clone size: NA
CDR3 protein: CASSQNREETQYF
CDR3 DNA: TGTGCCAGCAGCCAAAACCGGGAAGAGACCCAGTACTTC

D gene: NA
V gene: TRBV9
J gene: TRBJ1-4
clone size: NA
CDR3 protein: CASSIQGREHEKLFF
CDR3 DNA: TGTGCCAGCAGCATACAGGGACGAGAACATGAAAAACTGTTTTTT

D gene: TRBD2
V gene: TRBV5-1
J gene: TRBJ2-2
clone size: NA
CDR3 protein: CASAGTSGGPLELFF
CDR3 DNA: TGCGCCAGCGCCGGGACTAGCGGGGGGCCCCTCGAGCTGTTTTTT

D gene: NA
V gene: TRBV28
J gene: TRBJ1-1
clone size: NA
CDR3 protein: CATESPGENTEAFF
CDR3 DNA: TGTGCCACCGAAAGCCCCGGGGAGAACACTGAAGCTTTCTTT

D gene: TRBD1
V gene: TRBV2
J gene: TRBJ2-7
clone size: NA
CDR3 protein: CASSEAGQGFYEQYF
CDR3 DNA: TGTGCCAGCAGTGAGGCGGGACAGGGTTTTTACGAGCAGTACTTC

D gene: NA
V gene: TRBV2
J gene: TRBJ2-1
clone size: NA
CDR3 protein: CASIELARVFGQFF
CDR3 DNA: TGTGCCAGCATTGAACTAGCCCGGGTTTTCGGGCAGTTCTTC

D gene: NA
V gene: TRBV7-2
J gene: TRBJ1-2
clone size: NA
CDR3 protein: CASSLREGDYGYTF
CDR3 DNA: TGTGCCAGCAGCCTTCGGGAGGGGGATTATGGCTACACCTTC

D gene: NA
V gene: TRBV3-1/TRBV3-2
J gene: TRBJ2-1
clone size: few
CDR3 protein: CASSHRSEDDEQFF
CDR3 DNA: TGTGCCAGCAGCCACCGGTCCGAGGATGATGAGCAGTTCTTC

D gene: NA
V gene: TRBV19
J gene: TRBJ1-1
clone size: NA
CDR3 protein: CASSTYTGNTEAFF
CDR3 DNA: TGTGCCAGTAGTACCTACACGGGGAACACTGAAGCTTTCTTT

D gene: NA
V gene: TRBV2
J gene: TRBJ2-7
clone size: NA
CDR3 protein: CASSALSYEQYF
CDR3 DNA: TGTGCCAGCAGTGCACTTTCCTACGAGCAGTACTTC

D gene: NA
V gene: TRBV2
J gene: TRBJ1-1
clone size: few
CDR3 protein: CASIYDTEAFF
CDR3 DNA: TGTGCCAGCATTTATGACACTGAAGCTTTCTTT

D gene: TRBD1
V gene: TRBV24-1
J gene: TRBJ1-1
clone size: once
CDR3 protein: CATMGQHTEAFF
CDR3 DNA: TGTGCCACCATGGGACAGCACACTGAAGCTTTCTTT